This T cell receptor (beta chain) comes out of a study of response to subunit inactivated influenza vaccine. MiXCR, run by TCRdb on the RT-PCR reads, gives a single entry per CDR3 protein. The profile shows about 580,000 distinct CDR3 sequences, roughly 15% of them singletons. This clonotype was counted a few times. In germline, CDR1 is SGHDT, CDR2 YYEEEE. The ends were cut back, 3 bases at V and 1 base at J, with 11 bases in the middle. There are 15 residues in the CDR3. This TCR came from a man in his fifties or sixties who received an inactivated influenza vaccine. This sequence joins TRBV5-6 and TRBJ1-3, with D unclear. The sample in question was PBMCs from blood, obtained 12 days after vaccination. The CDR3 DNA is TGTGCCAGCAGCTCAGGCGTAGTATCTGGAAACACCATATATTTT. This translates into CASSSGVVSGNTIYF. The variable domain in full, with the rest retrieved from reference TRBV5-6 and TRBJ1-3, is DAGVTQSPTHLIKTRGQQVTLRCSPKSGHDTVSWYQQALGQGPQFIFQYYEEEERQRGNFPDRFSGHQFPNYSSELNVNALLLGDSALYLCASSSGVVSGNTIYFGEGSWLTVV.